This TCR beta chain emerged from a study of T-cell memory formation after mild COVID-19. TCRdb called the 5' RACE reads again in MiXCR, with one record for every CDR3 protein. The table has tens of thousands of distinct CDR3 sequences, about 13% seen once. In germline, CDR1 is SGHRS, CDR2 YFSETQ. The V gene lost 4 bases and the J gene lost 0 bases, with 22 bases spanning the gap. The CDR3 consists of 18 residues. The study's findings and limits: Clones that contracted clustered mainly in CM and EM if CD4+ and in EMRA if CD8+.

In its sample, this clonotype was seen a few times. Its matching antigen is unknown. Source material: PBMCs or a T cell subset sorted from them (not recorded which). The chain has TRBV5-1 and TRBJ1-1; weak D call: TRBD1 (5 bases). The source of this sequence is an adult woman who had mild COVID-19 (a few samples of this study predate the infection). Cell type and time point are not known. The CDR3 region has the DNA TGCGCCAGCAGCCACGCCGGGGCAGCACCTTTGCTGAACACTGAAGCTTTCTTT. Its protein is CASSHAGAAPLLNTEAFF.